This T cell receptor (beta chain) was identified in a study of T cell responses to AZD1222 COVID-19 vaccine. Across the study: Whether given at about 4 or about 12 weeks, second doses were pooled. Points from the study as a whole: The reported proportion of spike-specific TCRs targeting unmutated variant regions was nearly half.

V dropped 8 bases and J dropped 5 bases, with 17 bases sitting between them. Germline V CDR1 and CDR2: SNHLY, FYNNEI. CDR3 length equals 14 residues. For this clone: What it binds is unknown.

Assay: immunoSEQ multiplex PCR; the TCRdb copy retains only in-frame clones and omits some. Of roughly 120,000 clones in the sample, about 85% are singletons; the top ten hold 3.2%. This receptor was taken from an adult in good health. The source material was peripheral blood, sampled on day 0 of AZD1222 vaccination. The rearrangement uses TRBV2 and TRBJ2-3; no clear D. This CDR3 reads CASLQVKAGDTQYF. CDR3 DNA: TGTGCCAGCCTGCAGGTCAAAGCAGGAGATACGCAGTATTTT.